This TCR beta chain stems from a study of cytomegalovirus exposure and HLA in healthy donors. Study conclusions and caveats: A link between a missense DCLRE1C variant and TCR beta V- and J-gene trimming emerged from a later analysis. It was approximately 170 TCR beta chains that were listed as cytomegalovirus-associated.

Points on this clone: The target antigen is unknown.

The trim removed 6 bases at V and 2 bases at J, leaving 3 bases unmatched. The CDR3 length is 12 residues. Germline V gene lookup returns CDR1 SQVTM and CDR2 ANQGSEA. PCR used 60 Vbeta primers and 13 Jbeta primers. The assay was immunoSEQ multiplex PCR, and TCRdb's table has in-frame clones only and misses some. Of 170,000 or so clones listed, 75% to 85% are singletons. The rearrangement joins TRBV29-1 to TRBJ2-7, with 8 bases lining up with TRBD2. The TCR originated in a boy aged 5-17 years in good health and CMV-seronegative. The sample consisted of PBMCs. The CDR3 sequence is CSVTSGTYEQYF. The DNA for the CDR3 is TGCAGCGTAACTAGCGGAACCTACGAGCAGTACTTC.